The subject of this entry is one T cell receptor beta chain. No antigen is known for it. The RNA usage for each TCR library was approximately 3,500 ng of total RNA. TCRdb derives one entry per CDR3 protein from the 5' RACE reads, leaving out DNA. This table holds 350,000 to 500,000 distinct CDR3 sequences. This sample stems from a study of monozygotic twins with inflammatory bowel disease. Whole-study results and caveats: Against healthy co-twins, IBD patients had lower TCRbeta diversity (measured by inverse Simpson).

The CDR3 is 16 amino acids. Germline V gene sequence: CDR1 MGHDK, CDR2 SYGVNS. What was sequenced was blood. This clonotype was sampled from a human donor with ulcerative colitis or Crohn's disease, or a healthy co-twin of an affected twin (not recorded which). This chain uses TRBV25-1 with TRBJ2-7; TCRdb's D call of TRBD1 is untestable without DNA. CDR3 amino acids: CASSKSGTGVTYEQYF.